The clone carrying this TCR beta chain came up once. The CDR3 consists of 15 residues. CDR1 is SGHNT, CDR2 YYREEE, per germline (reference sequence). Trimming left V 3 bases short and J 4 bases short, with 14 bases between. In the authors' methods: Counts of nucleated cells, estimated from reference gene primer amplification, were obtained. The protocol was immunoSEQ multiplex PCR, while the TCRdb copy is restricted to in-frame clones and leaves out a portion. V and J calls and clone size are given by that table; D and trimming were obtained from the DNA. The sample includes 100,000 to 120,000 clones, under 75% of them seen just once. This sample stems from a study of blood T cell repertoires in COVID-19. Study-level background: Whether acute or convalescent, the COVID-19 samples came from the United States, Italy and Spain. Sample material is recorded as cDNA or gDNA derived from T cells, B-cell-depleted T cells, or PBMCs.

The receptor was derived from a woman aged 55-70 years with acute or convalescent COVID-19. This chain joins TRBV5-4 and TRBJ1-5, with D maybe TRBD1 (6 bases). Sequenced input: peripheral blood. The CDR3 coding sequence is TGTGCCAGCAGCTCGGGGGGTGACAGGAATCAGCCCCAGCATTTT. Its protein product is CASSSGGDRNQPQHF.